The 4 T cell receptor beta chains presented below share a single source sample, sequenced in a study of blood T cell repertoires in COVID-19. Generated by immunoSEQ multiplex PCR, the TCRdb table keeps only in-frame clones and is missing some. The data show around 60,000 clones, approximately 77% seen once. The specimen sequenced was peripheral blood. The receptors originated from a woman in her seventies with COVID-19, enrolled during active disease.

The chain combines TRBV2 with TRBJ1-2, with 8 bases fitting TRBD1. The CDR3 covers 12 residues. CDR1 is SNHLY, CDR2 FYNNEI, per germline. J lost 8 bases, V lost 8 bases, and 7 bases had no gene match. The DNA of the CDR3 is TGTGCCAGCGGGGACAGGTATAAGGGCTACACCTTC. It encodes CASGDRYKGYTF.

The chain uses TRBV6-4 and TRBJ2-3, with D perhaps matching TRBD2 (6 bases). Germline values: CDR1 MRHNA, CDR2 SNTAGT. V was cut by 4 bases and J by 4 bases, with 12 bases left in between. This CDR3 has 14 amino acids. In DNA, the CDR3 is TGTGCCAGCAGTGTGTCGGGAGATGCAGATACGCAGTATTTT. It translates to CASSVSGDADTQYF.

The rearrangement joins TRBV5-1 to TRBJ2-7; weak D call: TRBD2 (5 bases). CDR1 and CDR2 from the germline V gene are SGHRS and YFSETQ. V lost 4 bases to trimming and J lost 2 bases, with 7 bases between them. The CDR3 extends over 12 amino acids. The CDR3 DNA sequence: TGCGCCAGCAGCCCCGGGACCTACGAGCAGTACTTC. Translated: CASSPGTYEQYF.

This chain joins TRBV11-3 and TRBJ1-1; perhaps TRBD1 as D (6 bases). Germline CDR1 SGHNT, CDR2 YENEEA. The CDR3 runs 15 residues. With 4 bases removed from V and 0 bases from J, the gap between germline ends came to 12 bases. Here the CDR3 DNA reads TGTGCCAGCAGCTCGTTACAGGGCATGAACACTGAAGCTTTCTTT. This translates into CASSSLQGMNTEAFF.